Presented here are 2 T cell receptor beta chains from one specimen sequenced in a study of cytomegalovirus exposure and HLA in healthy donors. In the PCR, 60 Vbeta and 13 Jbeta primers were used. Assay used: immunoSEQ multiplex PCR; TCRdb lists only in-frame clones, some missing. This sample has 150,000 to 200,000 clones, with roughly 60% found just once. The specimen was PBMCs. Receptors originate from a man in his forties in good health and CMV-seronegative.

This clone came up a few times. J is TRBJ2-3 and V is TRBV6-5, with 8 positions matching TRBD2. In germline, CDR1 is MNHEY, CDR2 SVGAGI. Unmatched junction bases numbered 6, after V lost 4 bases and J lost 0 bases. The CDR3 extends over 16 amino acids. In DNA form, the CDR3 reads TGTGCCAGCAGTTTTAGCGGGGCAACTAGCACAGATACGCAGTATTTT. Translated, it gives CASSFSGATSTDTQYF.

This chain links TRBV9 with TRBJ1-1; D not certain. This CDR3 contains 13 residues. V was trimmed by 1 base and J by 3 bases, leaving 7 bases between them. Germline assignment: CDR1 SGDLS and CDR2 YYNGEE. This chain's CDR3 is CASSVSRDTEAFF. The DNA for the CDR3 is TGTGCCAGCAGCGTATCGAGGGACACTGAAGCTTTCTTT.